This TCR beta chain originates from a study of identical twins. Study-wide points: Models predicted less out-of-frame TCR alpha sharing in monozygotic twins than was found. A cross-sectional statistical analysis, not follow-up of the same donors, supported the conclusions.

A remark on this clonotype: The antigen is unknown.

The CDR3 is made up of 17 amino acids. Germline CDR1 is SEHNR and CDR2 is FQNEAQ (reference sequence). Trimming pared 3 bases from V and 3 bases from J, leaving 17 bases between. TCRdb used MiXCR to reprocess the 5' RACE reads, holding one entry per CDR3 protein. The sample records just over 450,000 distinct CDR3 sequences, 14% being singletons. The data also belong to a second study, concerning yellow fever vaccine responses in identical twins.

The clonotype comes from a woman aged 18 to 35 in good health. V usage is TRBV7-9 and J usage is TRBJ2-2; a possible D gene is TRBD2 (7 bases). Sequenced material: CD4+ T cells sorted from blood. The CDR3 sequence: CASSLAVDGGHTGELFF. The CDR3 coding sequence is TGTGCCAGCAGCTTGGCTGTTGACGGGGGGCACACCGGGGAGCTGTTTTTT.